This T cell receptor beta chain is from a study of human CD8 memory T cell subsets. Concerning this clonotype: Its matching antigen is unknown.

Construction of TCR beta libraries was accomplished by means of UMI-labeled 5' RACE. TCRdb reanalyzed the 5' RACE reads and collapses them to one entry per CDR3 protein, without DNA. The table for this sample gives 6,500 to 8,000 distinct CDR3 sequences. The V gene's germline CDR1 is LNHNV and CDR2 YYDKDF (reference sequence). The CDR3 loop spans 15 amino acids. Study-wide results and caveats: The beta chain was the only T cell receptor chain that the study sequenced.

The chain combines TRBV15 with TRBJ1-2; with no DNA, the TCRdb D assignment of TRBD1 cannot be verified. The receptor comes from a human donor in good health. Sequencing was carried out using CD8+ T cells from PBMCs. CDR3 region: CATSRDRDRMNGYTF.